The rows below give T cell receptor beta chains drawn from one sample of a study of prognosis after radiotherapy for stage I lung cancer. A single record per CDR3 protein comes from TCRdb applying MiXCR to the multiplex PCR reads. Of about 51,000 distinct CDR3 sequences in the sample, 30% to 35% were seen once. Sequencing was performed on PBMCs, taken before or after stereotactic body radiation therapy (not recorded which). These TCRs come from a donor older than 45 with non-small cell lung cancer. Both conserved end residues are part of each CDR3. Each record gives: clone size, D gene, V gene, J gene, CDR3 DNA, CDR3 protein. A D gene is named only where the DNA matches it firmly. Only part of the rows carry a size: once, few, many, or a class if the clone is expanded.

size: many; D: TRBD1; V: TRBV5-1; J: TRBJ2-3; DNA: TGCGCCAGCAACCGGGACAGGGACACAGATACGCAGTATTTT; CDR3: CASNRDRDTDTQYF
size: many; D: NA; V: TRBV5-1; J: TRBJ2-7; DNA: TGCGCCAGCAGAACCAACTCCGGGACACCTATTTACGAGCAGTACTTC; CDR3: CASRTNSGTPIYEQYF
size: many; D: NA; V: TRBV24-1; J: TRBJ1-4; DNA: TGTGCCACCAGTGATTCCTGGGGGGGAGTTGAAAAACTGTTTTTT; CDR3: CATSDSWGGVEKLFF
size: many; D: TRBD2; V: TRBV20-1; J: TRBJ2-3; DNA: TGCAGTGCTATAACCCTAGCGGGAGGGCCCGGCGTTGATACGCAGTATTTT; CDR3: CSAITLAGGPGVDTQYF
size: many; D: TRBD1; V: TRBV7-2; J: TRBJ1-1; DNA: TGTGCCAGTGGGACAGGCTTGAGAACTGAAGCTTTCTTT; CDR3: CASGTGLRTEAFF
size: many; D: NA; V: TRBV30; J: TRBJ2-1; DNA: TGTGCCTGGAGTGTACGGGGCCGACGGGGCAGATTC; CDR3: CAWSVRGRRGRF
size: NA; D: NA; V: TRBV6-2/TRBV6-3; J: TRBJ2-3; DNA: TGTGCCAGCAGTCTTAGCGATAGCGCAGATACGCAGTATTTT; CDR3: CASSLSDSADTQYF
size: many; D: TRBD1; V: TRBV28; J: TRBJ1-1; DNA: TGTGCCAGCAGTTTAGGTCGACAGGGATTCGGAGACACTGAAGCTTTCTTT; CDR3: CASSLGRQGFGDTEAFF
size: once; D: TRBD1; V: TRBV5-1; J: TRBJ2-7; DNA: TGCGCCAGCAGCTCCTCGGACAGGGGGCACGAGCAGTACTTC; CDR3: CASSSSDRGHEQYF
size: many; D: TRBD2; V: TRBV5-1; J: TRBJ2-1; DNA: TGCGCCAGCAGCTTTGAGGGAGGGCGTTGGGATGAGCAGTTCTTC; CDR3: CASSFEGGRWDEQFF
size: many; D: TRBD1; V: TRBV5-6; J: TRBJ2-2; DNA: TGTGCCAGCAGCTTTAGAGGGGGCGGCCGGAACACCGGGGAGCTGTTTTTT; CDR3: CASSFRGGGRNTGELFF
size: NA; D: NA; V: TRBV20-1; J: TRBJ2-1; DNA: TGCAGTGCTGGGGGCCGACAGGTAGATTACAATGAGCAGTCCTTC; CDR3: CSAGGRQVDYNEQSF
size: NA; D: NA; V: TRBV20-1; J: TRBJ2-3; DNA: TGCAGTTCCCCGAAGGCTAGCGTGAGCACAGATACGCAGTATTTT; CDR3: CSSPKASVSTDTQYF
size: NA; D: NA; V: TRBV9; J: TRBJ2-7; DNA: TGTGCCAGCAGCCCCCGAGGGGTGTATTCGCGGGATCAGTACTTC; CDR3: CASSPRGVYSRDQYF
size: NA; D: NA; V: TRBV5-4; J: TRBJ2-1; DNA: TGTGCCAGCAGCTTTGGGACCGAGTTGCTCAATGAGCAGTTCTTC; CDR3: CASSFGTELLNEQFF
size: many; D: NA; V: TRBV12-3/TRBV12-4; J: TRBJ1-1; DNA: TGTGCCAGCGTATTATATCCCGCGGAAGCTTTCTTT; CDR3: CASVLYPAEAFF
size: many; D: NA; V: TRBV10-3; J: TRBJ1-2; DNA: TGTGCCATCAGTTCTGGAGGGAGCTATGGCTACACCTTC; CDR3: CAISSGGSYGYTF
size: many; D: TRBD1; V: TRBV6-1; J: TRBJ2-1; DNA: TGTGCCAGCATCACCCCGGGACAGGGTTCCAATGAGCAGTTCTTC; CDR3: CASITPGQGSNEQFF
size: many; D: NA; V: TRBV27; J: TRBJ2-1; DNA: TGTCCTCTAGCGAGGTACAATGAGCAGTTCTTC; CDR3: CPLARYNEQFF
size: many; D: TRBD1; V: TRBV5-1; J: TRBJ2-1; DNA: TGCGCCAGCAGCCCGGGACAGGGTTACAATGAGCAGTTCTTC; CDR3: CASSPGQGYNEQFF
size: many; D: TRBD2; V: TRBV24-1; J: TRBJ2-2; DNA: TGTGCCACCAGTGCTATAGCGGGAGGGAACACCGGGGAGCTGTTTTTT; CDR3: CATSAIAGGNTGELFF
size: many; D: NA; V: TRBV7-9; J: TRBJ2-3; DNA: TGTGCCAGCAGTGGCCGGGACCCTAACCCTACGCAGTATTTT; CDR3: CASSGRDPNPTQYF
size: once; D: NA; V: TRBV19; J: TRBJ1-5; DNA: TGTGCCAGTAGGATCCCGCCCTGTCAGCCCCAGCATTTT; CDR3: CASRIPPCQPQHF
size: many; D: NA; V: TRBV9; J: TRBJ1-2; DNA: TGTGCCAGCAGCGTAGACCCCCCAGGGTCCGGCTACACCTTC; CDR3: CASSVDPPGSGYTF
size: NA; D: TRBD2; V: TRBV4-1; J: TRBJ2-3; DNA: TGTGCCAGCAGCCCCGTAGCGGGAAAAAGCACAGATACGCAGTATTTT; CDR3: CASSPVAGKSTDTQYF
size: many; D: TRBD2; V: TRBV27; J: TRBJ2-7; DNA: TGTGCCAGCGGAAAGACTAGCTTATCCCACGAGCAGTACTTC; CDR3: CASGKTSLSHEQYF
size: many; D: NA; V: TRBV5-1; J: TRBJ1-2; DNA: TGCGCCAGCAGCTTGGAAACTCCGAACTATGGCTACACCTTC; CDR3: CASSLETPNYGYTF
size: many; D: NA; V: TRBV19; J: TRBJ2-7; DNA: TGTGCCAGTAGTCAGGGGATTTCCTACGAGCAGTACTTC; CDR3: CASSQGISYEQYF
size: many; D: TRBD1; V: TRBV12-3/TRBV12-4; J: TRBJ1-5; DNA: TGTGCCAGCAGCTTCCACTCAGGGGGATTGAGCAATCAGCCCCAGCATTTT; CDR3: CASSFHSGGLSNQPQHF
size: many; D: NA; V: TRBV7-9; J: TRBJ1-1; DNA: TGTGCCAGCAGCTTTATTCAGGGCACTGAAGCTTTCTTT; CDR3: CASSFIQGTEAFF
size: NA; D: NA; V: TRBV29-1; J: TRBJ2-3; DNA: TGCAGCACTCAGGTCGGGTCTGCAGATACGCAGTATTTT; CDR3: CSTQVGSADTQYF
size: many; D: NA; V: TRBV3-1; J: TRBJ1-1; DNA: TGTGCCAGCAGCCAAGAGCAGGGGCGAACTGAAGCTTTCTTT; CDR3: CASSQEQGRTEAFF
size: few; D: NA; V: TRBV6-5; J: TRBJ2-1; DNA: TGTGCCAGCAGTTCCTTGGTACGAGGGGTAGGACCCTCCTACAATGAGCAGTTCTTC; CDR3: CASSSLVRGVGPSYNEQFF
size: many; D: NA; V: TRBV6-4; J: TRBJ1-5; DNA: TGTGCCAGCAACCCCGCCCGGACAGTGAGCAATCAGCCCCAGCATTTT; CDR3: CASNPARTVSNQPQHF
size: many; D: NA; V: TRBV7-6; J: TRBJ2-1; DNA: TGTGCCAGCAGTCGACAGTCGAGACGTGACCATGAGCAGTTCTTC; CDR3: CASSRQSRRDHEQFF
size: many; D: NA; V: TRBV5-6; J: TRBJ2-3; DNA: TGTGCCAGCAGCCCTTCGGCGGTCAGTAGCACAGATACGCAGTATTTT; CDR3: CASSPSAVSSTDTQYF
size: many; D: TRBD1; V: TRBV20-1; J: TRBJ1-2; DNA: TGCAGTGCTAGCGGATCGACAGGGGAAGGCTACACCTTC; CDR3: CSASGSTGEGYTF
size: NA; D: NA; V: TRBV5-1; J: TRBJ2-3; DNA: TGCGCCAGCAGCTTCGGCGGGGCCGAGGGAGATACGCAGTATTTT; CDR3: CASSFGGAEGDTQYF
size: many; D: TRBD1; V: TRBV28; J: TRBJ1-2; DNA: TGTGCCAGCGGCCGGGGACAGCCAACAAACTATGGCTACACCTTC; CDR3: CASGRGQPTNYGYTF
size: many; D: NA; V: TRBV28; J: TRBJ2-1; DNA: TGTGCCAGCAGTTCTCCGTCCGAATTCAATGAGCAGTTCTTC; CDR3: CASSSPSEFNEQFF